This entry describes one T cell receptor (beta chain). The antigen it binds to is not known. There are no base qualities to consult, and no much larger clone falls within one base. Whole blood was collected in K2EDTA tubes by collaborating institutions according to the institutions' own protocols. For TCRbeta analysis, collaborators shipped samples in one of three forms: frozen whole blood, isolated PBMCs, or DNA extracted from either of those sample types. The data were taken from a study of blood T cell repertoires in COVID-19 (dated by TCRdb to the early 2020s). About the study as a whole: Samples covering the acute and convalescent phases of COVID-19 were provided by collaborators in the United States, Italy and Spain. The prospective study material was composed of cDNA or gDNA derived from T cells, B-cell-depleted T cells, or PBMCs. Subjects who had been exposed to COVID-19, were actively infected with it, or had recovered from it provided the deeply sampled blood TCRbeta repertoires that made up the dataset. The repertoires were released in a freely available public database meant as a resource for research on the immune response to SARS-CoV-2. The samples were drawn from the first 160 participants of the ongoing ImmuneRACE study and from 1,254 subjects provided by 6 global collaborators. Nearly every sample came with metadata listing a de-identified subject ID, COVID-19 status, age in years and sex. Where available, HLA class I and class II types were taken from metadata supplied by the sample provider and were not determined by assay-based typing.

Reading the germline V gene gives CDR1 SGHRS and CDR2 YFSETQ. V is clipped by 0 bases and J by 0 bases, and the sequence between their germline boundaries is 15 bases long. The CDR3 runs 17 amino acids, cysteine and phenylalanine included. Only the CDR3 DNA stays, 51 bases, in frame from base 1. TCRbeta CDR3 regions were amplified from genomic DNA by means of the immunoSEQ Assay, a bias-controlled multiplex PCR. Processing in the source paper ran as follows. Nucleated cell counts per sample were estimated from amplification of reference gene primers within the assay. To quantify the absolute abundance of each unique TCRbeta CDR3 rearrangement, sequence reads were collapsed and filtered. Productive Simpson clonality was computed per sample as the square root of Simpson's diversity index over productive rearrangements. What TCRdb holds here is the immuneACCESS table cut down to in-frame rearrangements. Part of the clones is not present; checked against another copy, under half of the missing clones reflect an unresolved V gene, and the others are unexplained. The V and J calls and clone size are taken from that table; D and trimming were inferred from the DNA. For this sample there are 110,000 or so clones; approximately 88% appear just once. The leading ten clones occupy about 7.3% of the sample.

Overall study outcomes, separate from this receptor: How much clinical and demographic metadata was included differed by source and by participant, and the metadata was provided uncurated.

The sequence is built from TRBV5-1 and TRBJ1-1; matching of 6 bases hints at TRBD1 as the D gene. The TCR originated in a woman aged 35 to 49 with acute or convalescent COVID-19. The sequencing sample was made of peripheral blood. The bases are TGCGCCAGCAGCTTGGGGCAGGGGAAGAGTATGAACACTGAAGCTTTCTTT. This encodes CASSLGQGKSMNTEAFF.